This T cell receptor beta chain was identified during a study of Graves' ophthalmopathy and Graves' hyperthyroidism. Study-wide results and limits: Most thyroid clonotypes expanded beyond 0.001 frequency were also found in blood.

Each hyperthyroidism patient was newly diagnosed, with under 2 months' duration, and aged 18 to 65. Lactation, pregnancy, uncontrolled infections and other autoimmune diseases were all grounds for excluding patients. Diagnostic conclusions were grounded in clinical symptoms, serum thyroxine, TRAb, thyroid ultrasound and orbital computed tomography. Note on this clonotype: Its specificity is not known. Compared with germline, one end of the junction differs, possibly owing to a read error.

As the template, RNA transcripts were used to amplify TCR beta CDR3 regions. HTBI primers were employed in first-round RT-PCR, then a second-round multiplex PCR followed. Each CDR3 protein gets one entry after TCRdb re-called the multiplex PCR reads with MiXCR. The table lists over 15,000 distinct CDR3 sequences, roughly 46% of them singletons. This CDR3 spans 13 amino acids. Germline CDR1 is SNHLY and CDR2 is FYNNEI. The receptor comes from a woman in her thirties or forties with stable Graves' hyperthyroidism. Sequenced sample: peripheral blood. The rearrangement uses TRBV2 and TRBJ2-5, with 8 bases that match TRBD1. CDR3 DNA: TGTGCCAGCAGCCCCAGTGAGGGGACAGGTAGCCTCTTC. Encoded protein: CASSPSEGTGSLF.